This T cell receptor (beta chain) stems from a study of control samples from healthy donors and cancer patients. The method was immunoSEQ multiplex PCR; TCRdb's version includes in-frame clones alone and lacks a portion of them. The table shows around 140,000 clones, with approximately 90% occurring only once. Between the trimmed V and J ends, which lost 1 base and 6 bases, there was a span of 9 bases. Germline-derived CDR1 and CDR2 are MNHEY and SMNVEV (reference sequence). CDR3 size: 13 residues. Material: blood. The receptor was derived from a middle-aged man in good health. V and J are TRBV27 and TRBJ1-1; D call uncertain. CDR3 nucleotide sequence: TGTGCCAGCAGTTTATTTGGAGGGCCTGAAGCTTTCTTT. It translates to CASSLFGGPEAFF.